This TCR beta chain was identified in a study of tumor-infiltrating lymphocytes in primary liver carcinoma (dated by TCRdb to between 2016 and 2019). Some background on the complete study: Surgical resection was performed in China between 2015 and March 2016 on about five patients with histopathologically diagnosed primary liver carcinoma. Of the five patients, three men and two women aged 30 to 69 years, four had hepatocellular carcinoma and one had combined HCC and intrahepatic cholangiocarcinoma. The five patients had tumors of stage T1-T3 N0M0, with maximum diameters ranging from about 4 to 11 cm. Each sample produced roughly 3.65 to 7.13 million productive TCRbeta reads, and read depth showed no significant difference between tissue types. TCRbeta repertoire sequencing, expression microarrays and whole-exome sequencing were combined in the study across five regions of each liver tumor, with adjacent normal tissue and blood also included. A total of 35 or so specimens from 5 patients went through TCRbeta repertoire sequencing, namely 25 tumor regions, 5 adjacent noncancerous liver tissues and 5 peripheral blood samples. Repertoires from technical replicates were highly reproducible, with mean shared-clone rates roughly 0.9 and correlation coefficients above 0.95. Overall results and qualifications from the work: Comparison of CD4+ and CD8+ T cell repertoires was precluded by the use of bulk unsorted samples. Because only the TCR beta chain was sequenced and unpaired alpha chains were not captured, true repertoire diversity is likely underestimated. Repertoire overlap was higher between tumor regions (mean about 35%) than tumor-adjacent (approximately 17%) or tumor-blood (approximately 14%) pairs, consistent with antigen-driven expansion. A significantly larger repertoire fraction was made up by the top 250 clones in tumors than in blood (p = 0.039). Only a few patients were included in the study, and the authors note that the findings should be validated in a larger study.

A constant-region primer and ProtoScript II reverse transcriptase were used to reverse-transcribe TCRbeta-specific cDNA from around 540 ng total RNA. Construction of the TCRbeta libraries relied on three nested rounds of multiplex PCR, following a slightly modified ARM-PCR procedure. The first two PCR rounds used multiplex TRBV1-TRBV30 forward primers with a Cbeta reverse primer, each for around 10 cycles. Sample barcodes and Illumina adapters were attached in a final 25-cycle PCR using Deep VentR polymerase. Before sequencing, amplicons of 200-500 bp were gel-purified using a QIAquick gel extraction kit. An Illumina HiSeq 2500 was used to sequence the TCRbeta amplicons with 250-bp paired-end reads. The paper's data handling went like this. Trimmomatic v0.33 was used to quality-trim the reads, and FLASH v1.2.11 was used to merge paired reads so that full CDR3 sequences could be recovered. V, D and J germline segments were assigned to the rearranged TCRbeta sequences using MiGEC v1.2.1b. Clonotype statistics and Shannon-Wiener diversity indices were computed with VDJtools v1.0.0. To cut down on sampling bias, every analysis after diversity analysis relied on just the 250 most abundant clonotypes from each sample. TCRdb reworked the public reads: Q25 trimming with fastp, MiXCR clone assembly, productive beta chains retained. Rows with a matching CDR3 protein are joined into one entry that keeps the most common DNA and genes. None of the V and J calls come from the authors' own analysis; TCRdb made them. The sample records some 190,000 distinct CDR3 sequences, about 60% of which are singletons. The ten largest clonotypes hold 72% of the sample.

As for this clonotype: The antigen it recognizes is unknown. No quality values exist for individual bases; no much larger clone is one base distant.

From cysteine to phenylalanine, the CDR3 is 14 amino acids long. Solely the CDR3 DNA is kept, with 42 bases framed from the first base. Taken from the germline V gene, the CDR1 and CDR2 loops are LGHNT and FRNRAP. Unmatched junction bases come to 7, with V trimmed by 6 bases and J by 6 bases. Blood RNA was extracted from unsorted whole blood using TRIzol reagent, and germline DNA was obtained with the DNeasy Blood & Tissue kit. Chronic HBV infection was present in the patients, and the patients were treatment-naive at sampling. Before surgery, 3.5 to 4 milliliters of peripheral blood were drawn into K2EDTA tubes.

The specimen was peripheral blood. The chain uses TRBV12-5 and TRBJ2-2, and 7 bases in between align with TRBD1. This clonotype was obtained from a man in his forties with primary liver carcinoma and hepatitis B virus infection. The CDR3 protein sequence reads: CASGRQGDAGELFF. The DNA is TGTGCTAGTGGGAGACAGGGAGACGCCGGGGAGCTGTTTTTT.